This T cell receptor (beta chain) was retrieved from a study of shared clonotypes between healthy human individuals. This CDR3 spans 15 amino acids. Between the trimmed V and J ends, which lost 1 base and 7 bases, there was a span of 15 bases. CDR1 and CDR2 (germline): SGHRS, YFSETQ. Produced via immunoSEQ multiplex PCR; TCRdb's table is partial and in-frame only. Here the sample spans about 480,000 clones, around 79% being singletons. The clonotype was recovered from a woman between 40 and 55 years old in good health. Some clones in this sample may be carry-over from other donors' samples. V and J are TRBV5-1 and TRBJ2-1; D may be TRBD1 (7 bases). Sequences were obtained from PBMCs. Here the CDR3 reads CASSLRGGAGNEQFF. As DNA, the CDR3 is TGCGCCAGCAGCTTGAGAGGGGGCGCGGGGAATGAGCAGTTCTTC.